This TCR beta chain was found in a study of OX40 agonist ivuxolimab in advanced cancers. On this clone itself: Its target is unknown.

TCRdb's table, derived via immunoSEQ multiplex PCR, lists solely in-frame clones and lacks some. The sample lists around 62,000 clones; 75% to 85% were seen once. Findings of the study overall: There were, on average, more expanded clones in CD8+ T cells than in CD4+.

The CDR3 loop spans 12 amino acids. V lost 8 bases and J lost 4, with 11 bases in between. Germline lookup yields CDR1 MNHEY and CDR2 SVGAGI. Source: CD4+ or CD8+ T cells sorted from blood, taken in a trial of the OX40 agonist ivuxolimab. This sequence joins TRBV6-5 and TRBJ1-2; weak D call: TRBD1 (5 bases). The receptor was derived from an adult with an advanced solid tumor such as melanoma, head and neck, liver or kidney cancer. The CDR3 nucleotides read TGTGCCAGCGTCGGGGGTAGCTATGGCTACACCTTC. Translated: CASVGGSYGYTF.